This is a list of T cell receptor beta chains from one sample in a study of blood T cell repertoires in COVID-19. Clones were read by immunoSEQ multiplex PCR, and TCRdb kept only the in-frame ones, dropping some. Counted here are about 120,000 clones, 85% to 90% occurring once; the ten biggest clones make up about a fifth. The sequencing input was peripheral blood. These receptors came from a human donor with acute or convalescent COVID-19. The donor label of this sample is uncertain. The CDR3 runs from the conserved cysteine through the conserved F or W. D genes are given only for firm matches. Not every row has a clone size; where given, it reads once, few, many or a size class.

cdr3_aa	cdr3_nt	clone_size	v_call	j_call	d_call
CASSYSMWTENYEQYF	TGTGCCAGCAGTTACTCGATGTGGACAGAGAACTACGAGCAGTACTTC	few	TRBV6-6	TRBJ2-7	-
CASRDRGSSPLHF	TGTGCCAGCCGGGACAGGGGGTCTTCACCCCTCCACTTT	-	TRBV19	TRBJ1-6	TRBD1
CASSSGLAGAYEQYF	TGTGCCAGCTCCTCCGGACTAGCGGGGGCCTACGAGCAGTACTTC	-	TRBV18	TRBJ2-7	TRBD2
CASSAGQLNQPQHF	TGTGCCAGCAGCGCCGGACAGCTCAATCAGCCCCAGCATTTT	-	TRBV9	TRBJ1-5	-
CASSLFRRGQTQGYTF	TGTGCCAGCAGTTTATTTCGCCGGGGACAGACTCAAGGCTACACCTTC	-	TRBV28	TRBJ1-2	TRBD1
CASSPEQGTNIQYF	TGTGCCAGCTCACCGGAACAGGGGACAAACATTCAGTACTTC	-	TRBV18	TRBJ2-4	TRBD1
CASSLVREPAYEQYF	TGTGCCAGCAGCTTAGTCCGGGAGCCCGCCTACGAGCAGTACTTC	-	TRBV7-9	TRBJ2-7	-
CASSYSSGFLGALGTDTQYF	TGTGCCAGCAGTTACTCCTCTGGGTTCCTAGGGGCTCTAGGCACAGATACGCAGTATTTT	-	TRBV6-2/TRBV6-3	TRBJ2-3	-
CASSSTSFGYGYTF	TGTGCCAGCAGCTCGACATCGTTCGGCTATGGCTACACCTTC	-	TRBV7-2	TRBJ1-2	-
CASSSGLTIPPLHF	TGTGCCAGCAGTTCAGGGTTGACGATTCCACCCCTCCACTTT	-	TRBV28	TRBJ1-6	-
CASSQAGQGGSQPQHF	TGTGCCAGCAGCCAAGCTGGACAGGGTGGAAGTCAGCCCCAGCATTTT	-	TRBV3-1/TRBV3-2	TRBJ1-5	TRBD1
CASSLAGGGYEQYF	TGTGCCAGCAGCTTGGCGGGGGGGGGCTACGAGCAGTACTTC	-	TRBV11-2	TRBJ2-7	TRBD2
CASSQVARLRQGLTEAFF	TGTGCCAGCAGCCAAGTAGCCCGGCTTAGGCAGGGTTTGACTGAAGCTTTCTTT	-	TRBV4-2	TRBJ1-1	-
CASSPQVPYEQYF	TGTGCCAGTTCACCACAGGTACCCTACGAGCAGTACTTC	few	TRBV28	TRBJ2-7	-
CASSLGEMALHF	TGTGCCAGCAGTTTAGGAGAGATGGCCCTCCACTTT	-	TRBV12-3/TRBV12-4	TRBJ1-6	-
CASSVMGQGHTGELFF	TGTGCCAGCAGCGTCATGGGACAGGGGCACACCGGGGAGCTGTTTTTT	-	TRBV11-2	TRBJ2-2	TRBD1
CASSQWGSAGVNTEAFF	TGTGCCAGCAGCCAATGGGGTTCTGCGGGAGTCAACACTGAAGCTTTCTTT	-	TRBV5-6	TRBJ1-1	-
CASSVDGTVYGYTF	TGTGCCAGCAGCGTAGATGGGACAGTCTATGGCTACACCTTC	-	TRBV9	TRBJ1-2	TRBD1
CASRFLTWDTKTNYGYTF	TGTGCCAGTAGGTTTCTAACATGGGACACCAAAACTAACTATGGCTACACCTTC	-	TRBV19	TRBJ1-2	-
CASSGTADYGYTF	TGTGCCAGCAGTGGGACAGCCGACTATGGCTACACCTTC	-	TRBV2	TRBJ1-2	-
CASSFGTVYYEQYF	TGTGCCAGCAGCTTCGGGACAGTCTACTACGAGCAGTACTTC	once	TRBV7-9	TRBJ2-7	TRBD1
CASSRGQGSSQPQHF	TGTGCCAGTAGCCGGGGACAGGGGTCAAGTCAGCCCCAGCATTTT	-	TRBV19	TRBJ1-5	TRBD1
CASRPDRIYNSPLHF	TGTGCCAGCAGACCAGACAGAATTTATAATTCACCCCTCCACTTT	-	TRBV5-4	TRBJ1-6	-
CASSQLLSSYEQYF	TGCGCCAGCAGCCAACTCTTAAGCTCCTACGAGCAGTACTTC	-	TRBV5-1	TRBJ2-7	-
CASSWSTGGGEQYF	TGTGCCAGCAGCTGGTCCACGGGAGGGGGCGAGCAGTACTTC	few	TRBV7-6	TRBJ2-7	TRBD2
CASSLDRRSPLHF	TGTGCCAGCAGCTTAGACAGAAGATCACCCCTCCACTTT	-	TRBV7-3	TRBJ1-6	-
CASAGTGYGYTF	TGTGCCAGCGCCGGGACAGGGTATGGCTACACCTTC	-	TRBV25-1	TRBJ1-2	TRBD1
CASSIIAGDTGELFF	TGTGCCAGTAGTATAATTGCGGGGGACACCGGGGAGCTGTTTTTT	-	TRBV19	TRBJ2-2	TRBD2
CAISPLGVGNTIYF	TGTGCCATCAGCCCCTTGGGAGTTGGAAACACCATATATTTT	-	TRBV10-3	TRBJ1-3	-
CASSPRGAGNEQFF	TGTGCCAGCAGTCCCCGCGGGGCGGGAAATGAGCAGTTCTTC	-	TRBV6-5	TRBJ2-1	-
CASRLGTGFNEQYF	TGTGCCAGCAGACTGGGGACAGGGTTCAACGAGCAGTACTTC	-	TRBV14	TRBJ2-7	TRBD1
CASSTGTGPYEQYF	TGTGCCAGCAGCACAGGGACAGGACCCTACGAGCAGTACTTC	-	TRBV9	TRBJ2-7	TRBD1
CASSFRGPPHEQFF	TGTGCCAGCAGCTTCAGGGGGCCGCCTCATGAGCAGTTCTTC	-	TRBV7-9	TRBJ2-1	TRBD1
CASSEVLRRNSPLHF	TGTGCCAGCAGCGAGGTTCTACGGAGAAATTCACCCCTCCACTTT	-	TRBV5-6	TRBJ1-6	-
CASSQDKLAGADNEQFF	TGCGCCAGCAGCCAAGATAAGCTAGCGGGGGCCGACAATGAGCAGTTCTTC	-	TRBV4-1	TRBJ2-1	TRBD2
CASSSILGTFVGYTF	TGTGCCAGCAGCTCTATCCTAGGGACATTCGTCGGCTACACCTTC	-	TRBV5-5	TRBJ1-2	-
CSASPRASGRLEQFF	TGCAGTGCTAGTCCCCGGGCTAGCGGGAGACTTGAGCAGTTCTTC	-	TRBV20-1	TRBJ2-1	TRBD2
CASTDRQLGYTF	TGTGCCAGCACAGACAGGCAACTTGGCTACACCTTC	-	TRBV12-3/TRBV12-4	TRBJ1-2	-
CASSYGQQGLNEKLFF	TGTGCCAGCAGTTACGGACAACAGGGGCTCAATGAAAAACTGTTTTTT	few	TRBV6-2/TRBV6-3	TRBJ1-4	TRBD1